These T cell receptor beta chains were read from a single sample in a study of T cells in Graves' hyperthyroidism and ophthalmopathy. TCRdb processed the multiplex PCR reads anew with MiXCR; each CDR3 protein has one entry. Altogether roughly 380,000 distinct CDR3 sequences are present, around 13% being singletons, with the ten largest covering 11%. The source material was blood. The source of these receptors is a woman aged 55-75 years with Graves' hyperthyroidism. CDR3s include the opening cysteine and the closing phenylalanine or tryptophan.

v_call: TRBV29-1; cdr3_aa: CSVIGRTAYEQYF
v_call: TRBV28; cdr3_aa: CASSLLRDRGLASTDTQYF
v_call: TRBV3-1; cdr3_aa: CASSHLQNYGYTF
v_call: TRBV30; cdr3_aa: CAWSLGIGNQPQHF
v_call: TRBV5-1; cdr3_aa: CASSTGTSPYNEQFF
v_call: TRBV7-2; cdr3_aa: CASSLALVGANVLTF
v_call: TRBV19; cdr3_aa: CASNQGWGEYGYTF
v_call: TRBV2; cdr3_aa: CASSRTGGVTEAFF
v_call: TRBV28; cdr3_aa: CASSLQTDGELFF
v_call: TRBV28; cdr3_aa: CASRRASFRGNQPQHF
v_call: TRBV6-5; cdr3_aa: CASSSYGAQFF
v_call: TRBV24-1; cdr3_aa: CATSGLGGAGELFF
v_call: TRBV3-1; cdr3_aa: CASSQVANEAFF
v_call: TRBV2; cdr3_aa: CASRVDILRGQPQHF
v_call: TRBV11-2; cdr3_aa: CASREGLAGVDTGELFF
v_call: TRBV5-5; cdr3_aa: CASSLSSIGTEVTDGYTF
v_call: TRBV3-1; cdr3_aa: CASSPPPSGTAVLFF
v_call: TRBV3-1; cdr3_aa: CASSHPTSVAYNEQFF
v_call: TRBV11-3; cdr3_aa: CASSITGGANVLTF
v_call: TRBV6-1; cdr3_aa: CASRLARTEGYEQFF
v_call: TRBV11-3; cdr3_aa: CASSLAGTDHEQYF
v_call: TRBV11-2; cdr3_aa: CASSDYRENYGYTF
v_call: TRBV19; cdr3_aa: CATYVGGSGNTIYF
v_call: TRBV3-1; cdr3_aa: CASSQGASLYEQYF
v_call: TRBV5-1; cdr3_aa: CASENLASNEQFF
v_call: TRBV5-1; cdr3_aa: CASSLQGTQETQYF
v_call: TRBV25-1; cdr3_aa: CASSEPGQFYTF
v_call: TRBV11-2; cdr3_aa: CASSPRLAGGHEQFF
v_call: TRBV6-6; cdr3_aa: CASSYGTTYEQYF
v_call: TRBV6-2/TRBV6-3; cdr3_aa: CASGLAGDNNEQFF
v_call: TRBV5-1; cdr3_aa: CASSVGTSPSTDTQYF
v_call: TRBV3-1; cdr3_aa: CASSQGRGDQPQHF
v_call: TRBV7-9; cdr3_aa: CASSSGRYYEQYF
v_call: TRBV18; cdr3_aa: CASSPLTGEKDTQYF
v_call: TRBV7-9; cdr3_aa: CASSSVAGAKNIQYF
v_call: TRBV2; cdr3_aa: CASTMDRGGEPQHF
v_call: TRBV19; cdr3_aa: CASGKREPPYNEQFF
v_call: TRBV20-1; cdr3_aa: CSANLGTGNAYEQYF
v_call: TRBV6-1; cdr3_aa: CASSVSKRGGQPQHF
v_call: TRBV5-4; cdr3_aa: CASSRMQLGGYNEQFF
v_call: TRBV27; cdr3_aa: CASSPKLAGAYEQYF
v_call: TRBV20-1; cdr3_aa: CSAIPPRGAGQAYGYTF
v_call: TRBV12-3/TRBV12-4; cdr3_aa: CASTIKTGIEQFF
v_call: TRBV6-2/TRBV6-3; cdr3_aa: CASSYARNSYEQYF
v_call: TRBV27; cdr3_aa: CASGPRAVTVAKNIQYF
v_call: TRBV9; cdr3_aa: CASNRLAGGISDTQYF